Presented here are 5 T cell receptor beta chains from one specimen sequenced in a study of T cell repertoires in cytomegalovirus infection. One entry per CDR3 protein, called by TCRdb with MiXCR from the reads. Counted here are some 300,000 distinct CDR3 sequences, 9.6% occurring once; the ten biggest clones make up less than 3%. Sequencing was done on a sample of PBMCs. Every receptor here comes from a human donor in good health (CMV status not recorded). Some clones in this sample may be carry-over from other donors' samples.

This clonotype was detected once. The J gene is TRBJ1-3, the V gene TRBV3-1; D unclear. V lost 1 base to trimming and J lost 0 bases, with 7 bases between them. The CDR3 runs to 15 residues. Per the germline V gene, CDR1 is LGHDT and CDR2 is YNNKEL (reference sequence). This CDR3 is CASSQGPYSGNTIYF. CDR3 DNA sequence: TGTGCCAGCAGCCAAGGTCCTTACTCTGGAAACACCATATATTTT.

In its sample, this clonotype was seen a few times. The gene calls are TRBV4-3 and TRBJ2-1; either TRBD1 or TRBD2 may supply D (7 bases each). The CDR3 runs 16 residues. The germline CDR1 and CDR2 sequences are LGHNA and YSLEER. Trimming stripped 0 bases from V and 7 bases from J, with 16 bases between. DNA for the CDR3: TGCGCCAGCAGCCAAGACGGATGGCAGGGGGGGAATGAGCAGTTCTTC. It specifies CASSQDGWQGGNEQFF.

This clonotype occurred many times. This chain joins TRBV2 and TRBJ2-1; D is ambiguous. From germline, CDR1 is SNHLY and CDR2 FYNNEI. CDR3 length equals 11 residues. Trimming removed 8 bases at V and 9 bases at J, with 11 bases between. CDR3 sequence (DNA): TGTGCCAGCGGGGTACTACTTGAGCAGTTCTTC. Translating gives CASGVLLEQFF. Looking up the rest from reference TRBV2 and TRBJ2-1 gives the full variable domain: EPEVTQTPSHQVTQMGQEVILRCVPISNHLYFYWYRQILGQKVEFLVSFYNNEISEKSEIFDDQFSVERPDGSNFTLKIRSTKLEDSAMYFCASGVLLEQFFGPGTRLTVL.

There are many counts of this clonotype. The chain couples TRBV19 to TRBJ2-7, with a weak D call TRBD2 (6 bases). Germline V gene lookup returns CDR1 LNHDA and CDR2 SQIVND (reference sequence). With 6 bases removed from V and 4 bases from J, the gap between germline ends came to 16 bases. This CDR3 spans 14 amino acids. CDR3 DNA: TGTGCCAGTAGCCCTGGGGCGGGACGTTACGAGCAGTACTTC. Protein: CASSPGAGRYEQYF.

This clonotype was observed a handful of times. The CDR3 DNA follows: TGCAGTGCCCTGTGGTATCAGAAGCTTAACTATGGCTACACCTTC. Translation gives CSALWYQKLNYGYTF. The gene calls are TRBV20-1 and TRBJ1-2; D gene ambiguous. The CDR3 is 15 amino acids. Germline loops: CDR1 DFQATT, CDR2 SNEGSKA (reference sequence). With 6 bases removed from V and 1 base from J, the gap between germline ends came to 18 bases.